The 10 T cell receptor beta chains below all came from one sample that was sequenced in a study of T cells in Graves' hyperthyroidism and ophthalmopathy. RNA transcripts provided the source from which TCR beta CDR3 regions were amplified. First-round RT-PCR with HTBI primers amplified the TCR CDR3 region. MiXCR, run by TCRdb on the multiplex PCR reads, gives a single entry per CDR3 protein. Found here are over 500,000 distinct CDR3 sequences, 14% of them singletons; the top ten hold 14%. Sequencing was performed on blood. These receptor sequences come from a woman aged 40 to 50 with Graves' hyperthyroidism.

As for this clonotype: A much larger clone lies one base from this, so it may be a read error. The J gene is TRBJ1-5, the V gene TRBV15; TRBD1 might be the D (6 bases). This CDR3 is 15 amino acids long. Germline CDR1 is LNHNV and CDR2 is YYDKDF (reference sequence). The CDR3 region has the DNA TGTGCCACCAGCGGGGTTACAGGGAGCAGTCAGCCCCAGCATTTT. Protein sequence: CATSGVTGSSQPQHF. Complete variable domain (other parts from reference TRBV15 and TRBJ1-5): DAMVIQNPRYQVTQFGKPVTLSCSQTLNHNVMYWYQQKSSQAPKLLFHYYDKDFNNEADTPDNFQSRRPNTSFCFLDIRSPGLGDTAMYLCATSGVTGSSQPQHFGDGTRLSIL.

At least ten counts were recorded for this clonotype. The chain uses TRBV3-1 and TRBJ2-3; unclear D gene. V gave up 6 bases and J gave up 1 base, with 14 bases separating them. CDR3 length: 15 residues. Germline lookup yields CDR1 LGHDT and CDR2 YNNKEL (reference sequence). For the CDR3, the DNA is TGTGCCAGCAGTCCAAGAAATTCGGGCACAGATACGCAGTATTTT. Its translation: CASSPRNSGTDTQYF.

This clonotype was seen more than once but under ten times. The rearrangement joins TRBV29-1 to TRBJ1-2; 10 bases match TRBD1. V dropped 3 bases and J dropped 7; count of bases not matched to a gene: 5. The CDR3 has 13 residues. Germline V gives CDR1 SQVTM, CDR2 ANQGSEA. The CDR3 sequence: CSVDPGQGPGYTF. CDR3 bases: TGCAGCGTTGACCCGGGACAGGGGCCTGGCTACACCTTC.

This clonotype was observed at least ten times. This chain uses TRBV28 with TRBJ1-4; D call uncertain. The CDR3 covers 13 residues. CDR1 and CDR2 from the germline V gene are MDHEN and SYDVKM. Trimming removed 4 bases from V and 5 bases from J, with 8 bases in between. CDR3 DNA sequence: TGTGCCAGCAGTTCCCTTAGGAATGAAAAACTGTTTTTT. The encoded protein is CASSSLRNEKLFF.

The chain couples TRBV7-3 to TRBJ2-1; weak D call: TRBD2 (6 bases). CDR3 size: 18 residues. Looked up from germline, CDR1 is SGHTA and CDR2 is FQGTGA. Trimming cost V 0 bases and J 2 bases, with 17 bases left between them. CDR3 sequence: CASSLTIPRAGTYNEQFF. CDR3 DNA: TGTGCCAGCAGCTTAACGATCCCCAGGGCGGGAACCTACAATGAGCAGTTCTTC. The entire variable domain, with the rest obtained from reference TRBV7-3 and TRBJ2-1, is as follows: GAGVSQTPSNKVTEKGKYVELRCDPISGHTALYWYRQSLGQGPEFLIYFQGTGAADDSGLPNDRFFAVRPEGSVSTLKIQRTERGDSAVYLCASSLTIPRAGTYNEQFFGPGTRLTVL.

The rearrangement uses TRBV27 and TRBJ2-2; 7 bases match TRBD2. The CDR3 totals 16 residues. The germline CDR1 and CDR2 sequences are MNHEY and SMNVEV (reference sequence). The V gene end was trimmed by 5 bases and the J gene end by 0 bases; junction bases not matched to a gene: 6. The CDR3 DNA reads TGTGCCAGCAGTATAACCGGGACTACGAACACCGGGGAGCTGTTTTTT. It codes for CASSITGTTNTGELFF.

With respect to this clonotype: A much more abundant neighbour one base away suggests this may be a read error. As DNA, the CDR3 is TGTGTCAGCAGCCAAGCGTATGTCTCGAAGGGAGTCTTGGGTACGCAGTATTTT. Translating it yields CVSSQAYVSKGVLGTQYF. This chain links TRBV3-1 with TRBJ2-3, with a weak D call TRBD2 (5 bases). This CDR3 is built from 18 residues. CDR1 is LGHDT, CDR2 YNNKEL, per germline (reference sequence).

The chain is built from TRBV29-1 and TRBJ1-2, with 9 bases matching TRBD1. V shed 8 bases and J 5 bases; nucleotides not matched to a gene: 12. Per germline, CDR1 SQVTM and CDR2 ANQGSEA. This CDR3 is built from 14 residues. Written as DNA, the CDR3 is TGCAGCATCTCTACAGGGGGCGCCCCTTATGGCTACACCTTC. As protein: CSISTGGAPYGYTF.

This clonotype was detected many times. The V call is TRBV12-3 or TRBV12-4, the J call TRBJ2-3, with no clear D. Trimming pared 7 bases from V and 4 bases from J, leaving 6 bases between. The CDR3 has 11 amino acids. CDR3 nucleotide sequence: TGTGCCAGCAAAAGAGCAGATACGCAGTATTTT. It encodes CASKRADTQYF.

This clonotype was recorded many times. The V and J genes are TRBV4-1 and TRBJ2-5, with 12 nucleotides matching TRBD2. Trimming took 0 bases from V and 3 from J; bases not matched to a gene: 5. From germline, CDR1 is MGHRA and CDR2 YSYEKL. There are 17 residues in the CDR3. CDR3 sequence (DNA): TGCGCCAGCAGCCAAGAAGGACTAGCGGGAAAGGAAGAGACCCAGTACTTC. Amino acids: CASSQEGLAGKEETQYF.